This TCR beta chain was sequenced for a study of CD8+ T cells in alopecia areata. This clone was recorded only once. Reverse transcribed after extraction, RNA yielded cDNA as the sequencing template. Measured with immunoSEQ multiplex PCR; TCRdb has only the in-frame clones, and not every one. This repertoire shows 9,500 to 15,000 clones, around three fifths found once; its top ten account for approximately 12%. Specimens obtained from alopecia areata patients comprised lesional scalp punch biopsies and peripheral blood. V was shortened by 6 bases and J by 1 base, with 10 bases between the two germline ends. The germline CDR1 and CDR2 sequences are MNHEY and SVGAGI. The CDR3 extends over 14 amino acids.

The chain carries TRBV6-5 and TRBJ1-5; the D is unclear. Sequences were obtained from skin. The source of this sequence is a human donor with alopecia areata. CDR3 in DNA: TGTGCCAGCAGCTCCCTCCGGAGCAATCAGCCCCAGCATTTT. The encoded protein is CASSSLRSNQPQHF.